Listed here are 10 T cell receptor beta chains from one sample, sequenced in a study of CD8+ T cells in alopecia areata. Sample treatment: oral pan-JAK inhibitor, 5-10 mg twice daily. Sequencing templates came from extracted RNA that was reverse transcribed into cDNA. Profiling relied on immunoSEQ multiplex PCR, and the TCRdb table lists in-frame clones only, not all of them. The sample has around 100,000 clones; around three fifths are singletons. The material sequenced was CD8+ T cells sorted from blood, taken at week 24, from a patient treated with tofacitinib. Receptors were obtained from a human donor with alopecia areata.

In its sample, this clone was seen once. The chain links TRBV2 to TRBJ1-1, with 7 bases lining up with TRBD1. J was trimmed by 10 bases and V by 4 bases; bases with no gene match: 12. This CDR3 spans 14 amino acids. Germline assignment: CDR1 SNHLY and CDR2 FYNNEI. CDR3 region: CASSGHTDRRIAFF. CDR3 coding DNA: TGTGCCAGCAGTGGACACACGGACAGGAGGATAGCTTTCTTT.

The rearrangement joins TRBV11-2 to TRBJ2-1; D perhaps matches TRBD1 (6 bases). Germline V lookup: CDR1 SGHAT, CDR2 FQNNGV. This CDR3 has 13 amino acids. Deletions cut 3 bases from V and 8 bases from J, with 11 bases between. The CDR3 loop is CASSFGDRHEQFF. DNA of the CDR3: TGTGCCAGCAGCTTCGGCGACAGGCATGAGCAGTTCTTC.

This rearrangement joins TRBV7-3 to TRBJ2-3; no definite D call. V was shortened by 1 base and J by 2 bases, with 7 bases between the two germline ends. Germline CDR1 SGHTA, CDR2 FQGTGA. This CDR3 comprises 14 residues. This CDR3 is CASSLSGPTDTQYF. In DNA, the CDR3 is TGTGCCAGCAGCTTAAGCGGCCCCACAGATACGCAGTATTTT.

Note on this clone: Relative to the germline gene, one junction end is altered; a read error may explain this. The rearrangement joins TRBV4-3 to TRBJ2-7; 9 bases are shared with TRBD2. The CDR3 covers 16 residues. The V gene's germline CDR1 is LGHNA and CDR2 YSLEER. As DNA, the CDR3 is TGCGCCAGCAGCCTCTTTATAGCGGGGGCTCCCTACGAGCAGTGCTTC. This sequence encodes CASSLFIAGAPYEQCF.

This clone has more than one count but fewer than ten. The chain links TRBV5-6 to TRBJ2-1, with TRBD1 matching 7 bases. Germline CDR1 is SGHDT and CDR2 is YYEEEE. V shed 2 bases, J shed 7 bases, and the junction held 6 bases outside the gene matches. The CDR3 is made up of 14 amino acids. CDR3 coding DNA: TGTGCCAGCAGCTTAATGAGGGGGCGGAATGAGCAGTTCTTC. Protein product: CASSLMRGRNEQFF.

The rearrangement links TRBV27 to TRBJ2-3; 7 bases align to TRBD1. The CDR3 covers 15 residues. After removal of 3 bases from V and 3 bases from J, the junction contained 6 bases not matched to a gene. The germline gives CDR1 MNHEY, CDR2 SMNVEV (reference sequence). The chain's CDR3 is CASSFKGALTDTQYF. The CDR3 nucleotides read TGTGCCAGCAGTTTTAAGGGGGCGCTTACAGATACGCAGTATTTT.

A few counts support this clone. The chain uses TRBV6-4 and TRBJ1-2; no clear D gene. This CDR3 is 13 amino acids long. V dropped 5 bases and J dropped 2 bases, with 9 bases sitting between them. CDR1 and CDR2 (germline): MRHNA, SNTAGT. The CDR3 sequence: CASSRTLNYGYTF. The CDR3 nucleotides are TGTGCCAGCAGTAGGACCTTAAACTATGGCTACACCTTC.

CDR3 protein: CAWMVSGQRNSPLHF. The CDR3 DNA sequence: TGTGCCTGGATGGTCTCAGGGCAAAGGAATTCACCCCTCCACTTT. This sequence joins TRBV30 and TRBJ1-6; a weak D match, TRBD1 (5 bases). The CDR3 sequence is 15 residues long. Between the trimmed V and J ends, which lost 4 bases and 7 bases, there was a span of 17 bases. Germline assignment: CDR1 GTSNPN and CDR2 SVGIG (reference sequence).

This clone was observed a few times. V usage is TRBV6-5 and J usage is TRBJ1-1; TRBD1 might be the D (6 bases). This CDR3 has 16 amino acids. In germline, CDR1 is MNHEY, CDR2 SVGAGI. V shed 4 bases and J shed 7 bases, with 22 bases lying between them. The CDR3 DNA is TGTGCCAGCAGTTCAGAACAGGGCTCCCGGACCTATGAAGCTTTCTTT. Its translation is CASSSEQGSRTYEAFF.

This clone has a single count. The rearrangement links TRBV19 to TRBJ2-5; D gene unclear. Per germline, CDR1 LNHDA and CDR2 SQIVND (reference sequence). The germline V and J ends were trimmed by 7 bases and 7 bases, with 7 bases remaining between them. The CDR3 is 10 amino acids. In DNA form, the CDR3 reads TGTGCCAGTAAGCTTGGGACCCAGTACTTC. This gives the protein CASKLGTQYF.